The rows below give T cell receptor beta chains drawn from one sample of a study of T cells in Graves' hyperthyroidism and ophthalmopathy. Each CDR3 protein is one row after TCRdb ran MiXCR on the multiplex PCR reads. The sample has about 250,000 distinct CDR3 sequences, approximately 25% seen once. Material for sequencing was blood. Source of these receptors: a woman between 40 and 50 years old with Graves' ophthalmopathy. CDR3s include the opening cysteine and the closing phenylalanine or tryptophan. D genes are given only for firm matches. Not all rows give a size; the values are once, few, many and, for expanded clones, a class.

>NA|TRBV7-9|TRBD1|TRBJ2-5|15
TGTGCCAGCAGCCCCCCTCGAGGGGGCATAGAGACCCAGTACTTC
CASSPPRGGIETQYF
>few|TRBV6-1|TRBD1|TRBJ1-5|15
TGTGCCAGCAGTGGACAGGGGAATGGGCATCAGCCCCAGCATTTT
CASSGQGNGHQPQHF
>NA|TRBV20-1|TRBD1|TRBJ1-2|16
TGCAGTGCTAGGGGGACAGGGCCTGGGATTAACTATGGCTACACCTTC
CSARGTGPGINYGYTF
>many|TRBV6-5|TRBD2|TRBJ2-2|13
TGTGCCAGCAGCACTAGCGGTAACGGGGAGCTGTTTTTT
CASSTSGNGELFF
>few|TRBV3-1|NA|TRBJ1-1|13
TGTGCCAGCTCCGGACAGACGAACACTGAAGCTTTCTTT
CASSGQTNTEAFF
>few|TRBV20-1|TRBD2|TRBJ2-2|18
TGCAGTGCTAGAGTTTCCGGGACTAGCATAACCCCCACCGGGGAGCTGTTTTTT
CSARVSGTSITPTGELFF
>many|TRBV27|TRBD2|TRBJ2-1|15
TGTGCCAGCAGGCGGACTAGCGGAGACTACAATGAGCAGTTCTTC
CASRRTSGDYNEQFF
>many|TRBV20-1|NA|TRBJ2-7|14
TGCAGTGCCCGACTGGAGTGGCAGATCTACGAGCAGTACTTC
CSARLEWQIYEQYF
>many|TRBV28|NA|TRBJ2-2|13
TGTGCCAGCAAGCAGGGGAACACCGGGGAGCTGTTTTTT
CASKQGNTGELFF
>many|TRBV4-1|NA|TRBJ2-2|12
TGCGCCAGCAGCCAGCGAAGCGGGGAGCTGTTTTTT
CASSQRSGELFF
>many|TRBV9|TRBD1|TRBJ2-7|14
TGTGCCAGCAGCGAGGGGGCCGGCTATTACGAGCAGTACTTC
CASSEGAGYYEQYF
>many|TRBV12-3/TRBV12-4|NA|TRBJ2-7|13
TGTGCCAGCAGTTTAACTAGTACCCGCGAGCAGTACTTC
CASSLTSTREQYF
>many|TRBV4-2|TRBD2|TRBJ2-5|23
TGTGCCAGCAGCCCCAGGGCGGGGGGTGAGGGGACTAGCGGCTCTTGGTACCAAGAGACCCAGTACTTC
CASSPRAGGEGTSGSWYQETQYF
>few|TRBV6-1|NA|TRBJ2-2|15
TGTGCCAGCAGTGAAGGGGACTCGTTACCCGGGGAGCTGTTTTTT
CASSEGDSLPGELFF
>many|TRBV6-5|TRBD2|TRBJ2-5|18
TGTGCCAGCAGCTTACCGGTGGCCGGCGGGGGACTCCAAGAGACCCAGTACTTC
CASSLPVAGGGLQETQYF
>many|TRBV6-1|NA|TRBJ1-2|12
TGTGCCAGCAGTGATTGGACGAGCGGCTACACCTTC
CASSDWTSGYTF
>many|TRBV5-1|NA|TRBJ1-1|13
TGCGCCAGCAGCTTGGTAACAGGGTTGGAAGCTTTCTTT
CASSLVTGLEAFF
>many|TRBV12-5|NA|TRBJ1-2|15
TGTGCTAGTGGTTTGGAGGGGGATCCGGGCTATGGCTACACCTTC
CASGLEGDPGYGYTF
>NA|TRBV20-1|TRBD2|TRBJ2-5|18
TGCAGTGCACCCGGGACTAGCGGGGCAATAACGCTCCGAGAGACCCAGTACTTC
CSAPGTSGAITLRETQYF
>many|TRBV11-1|TRBD2|TRBJ2-2|16
TGTGCCAGCAGCTTAGAGGTTAGCGGGCGGACCGGGGAGCTGTTTTTT
CASSLEVSGRTGELFF
>many|TRBV19|NA|TRBJ1-1|15
TGTGCCAGTAGTGCGGAAGGACCTCGGAACACTGAAGCTTTCTTT
CASSAEGPRNTEAFF
>many|TRBV19|NA|TRBJ1-1|17
TGTGCCAGCCCCCGTGGGAGAGGGGCAGAAATGAACACTGAAGCTTTCTTT
CASPRGRGAEMNTEAFF
>many|TRBV11-2|TRBD2|TRBJ2-7|15
TGTGCCAGCAGCCCCCTGGAGCGGGAGGAATACGAGCAGTACTTC
CASSPLEREEYEQYF
>many|TRBV24-1|TRBD2|TRBJ2-2|16
TGTGCCACCAGTGAGCCGGGACTAGCGGGAGCCGGGGAGCTGTTTTTT
CATSEPGLAGAGELFF
>few|TRBV28|TRBD2|TRBJ2-7|15
TGTGCCAGCAGGGAGCAGCGGGGGGGAAACTACGAGCAGTACTTC
CASREQRGGNYEQYF
>many|TRBV5-1|TRBD2|TRBJ2-7|16
TGCGCCAGCAGCTTGGCCGCGGGGGTTCCTTCCTACGAGCAGTACTTC
CASSLAAGVPSYEQYF
>many|TRBV20-1|NA|TRBJ2-5|13
TGCAGTGCTGACCGGTGGGGGAAAGAGACCCAGTACTTC
CSADRWGKETQYF
>NA|TRBV20-1|TRBD2|TRBJ2-5|13
TGCAGTGCGGTTCGAGCGGGATCGGAGACCCAGTACTTC
CSAVRAGSETQYF
>NA|TRBV10-1|NA|TRBJ1-5|13
TGCGCCAGCAGTGATAGTAGCAATCAGCCCCAGCATTTT
CASSDSSNQPQHF
>few|TRBV29-1|TRBD1|TRBJ2-2|16
TGCAGCGTTGATACGAGGGGACAGGTGCCCACCGGGGAGCTGTTTTTT
CSVDTRGQVPTGELFF
>many|TRBV5-6|NA|TRBJ2-2|13
TGTGCCAGCAGAAACCAAGGCTCCGGGGAGCTGTTTTTT
CASRNQGSGELFF
>NA|TRBV7-8|NA|TRBJ2-5|16
TGTGCCAGCAGCTTAGTGGTTCTTACTTACCAAGAGACCCAGTACTTC
CASSLVVLTYQETQYF
>many|TRBV7-8|NA|TRBJ2-5|16
TGTGCCAGCAGCTTACGAGGGCTAGCTCACCAAGAGACCCAGTACTTC
CASSLRGLAHQETQYF
>many|TRBV30|NA|TRBJ1-1|15
TGTGCCTGGACCGCGCACGAGACGGCAAACACTGAAGCTTTCTTT
CAWTAHETANTEAFF
>many|TRBV30|TRBD1|TRBJ1-1|15
TGTGCCTGGAGGGACAGGATAGGCAGGAACACTGAAGCTTTCTTT
CAWRDRIGRNTEAFF
>NA|TRBV24-1|TRBD1|TRBJ2-7|12
TGTGCCACGAAAGGGGGCTGGAACGAGCAGTACTTC
CATKGGWNEQYF
>many|TRBV19|TRBD1|TRBJ2-7|16
TGTGCCAGTAGTACCGAACAGGGGGAGTCCTCCTACGAGCAGTACTTC
CASSTEQGESSYEQYF
>many|TRBV27|NA|TRBJ2-5|16
TGTGCCAGCAGTCCTCTCCCGCCGAAAGGGGGGGAGACCCAGTACTTC
CASSPLPPKGGETQYF
>many|TRBV6-2/TRBV6-3|TRBD1|TRBJ2-6|18
TGTGCCAGCAGTTACGACGGGACAGGGGGCTCCGGGGCCAACGTCCTGACTTTC
CASSYDGTGGSGANVLTF
>many|TRBV28|TRBD1|TRBJ2-7|17
TGTGCCAGCAGTTTAAGGCCCCCGGGACAGGGGGCAATAGAGCAGTACTTC
CASSLRPPGQGAIEQYF
>NA|TRBV11-1|TRBD1|TRBJ2-7|16
TGTGCCAGCAGCTTAGGAGGGACAGGGGTCTCCTACGAGCAGTACTTC
CASSLGGTGVSYEQYF
>NA|TRBV2|NA|TRBJ2-2|15
TGTGCCAGCAGCTTTGGGGGAGAGAAGACCGGGGAGCTGTTTTTT
CASSFGGEKTGELFF
>NA|TRBV7-2|TRBD1|TRBJ1-1|14
TGTGCCAGCAGCTCCAGACAGGGGCAGACTGAAGCTTTCTTT
CASSSRQGQTEAFF
>many|TRBV18|NA|TRBJ1-5|13
TGTGCCAGCTCACCGGAAAGGGTTCAGCCCCAGCATTTT
CASSPERVQPQHF
>many|TRBV10-3|NA|TRBJ2-7|17
TGTGCCATCAGTGATAGGGGCGGGGTAACATTCTCCTACGAGCAGTACTTC
CAISDRGGVTFSYEQYF
>many|TRBV12-3/TRBV12-4|NA|TRBJ2-3|14
TGTGCCATCCCCACGGGACTGAACACAGATACGCAGTATTTT
CAIPTGLNTDTQYF
>many|TRBV28|NA|TRBJ2-5|14
TGTGCCAGCAGTTTATCCGGGTGGGTGGAGACCCAGTACTTC
CASSLSGWVETQYF
>NA|TRBV6-1|NA|TRBJ1-3|13
TGTGCCAGCCGGGACCTCTCTGGAAACACCATATATTTT
CASRDLSGNTIYF
>NA|TRBV12-5|NA|TRBJ2-7|13
TGTGCTAGTGGTTTGACCTCGAGAGGCGAGCAGTACTTC
CASGLTSRGEQYF
>NA|TRBV28|TRBD1|TRBJ2-7|14
TGTGCCAGCAGTTGGCACAGGGGTGGGGGCGAGCAGTACTTC
CASSWHRGGGEQYF
>many|TRBV2|NA|TRBJ1-1|13
TGTGCCAGCAGGCTTCTCATGAACACTGAAGCTTTCTTT
CASRLLMNTEAFF
>NA|TRBV24-1|NA|TRBJ1-1|13
TGTGCCACCAGTACCGGGACCTACCCTGAAGCTTTCTTT
CATSTGTYPEAFF
>many|TRBV11-2|NA|TRBJ2-7|14
TGTGCCAGCAGCTTAGGTTCCGGGGGCTACGAGCAGTACTTC
CASSLGSGGYEQYF
>NA|TRBV27|NA|TRBJ2-7|14
TGTGCCAGCAGTTCAACCGACAGTCTCTACGAGCAGTACTTC
CASSSTDSLYEQYF